The entry below describes one T cell receptor (beta chain). What it binds is unknown. This record comes from a study of a mutant IDH1 vaccine in newly diagnosed glioma. Study-level information: Patients had eight vaccinations, in weeks 1, 3, 5, 7, 11, 15, 19 and 23. Vaccination was launched 4-6 weeks after radiotherapy alone, or with temozolomide cycles.

The table came from immunoSEQ multiplex PCR; TCRdb's copy has only in-frame clones and leaves some out. The sample lists around 52,000 clones; roughly 78% were seen once. Trimming removed 5 bases from V and 0 bases from J, with 9 bases in between. Germline V gene sequence: CDR1 SEHNR, CDR2 FQNEAQ (reference sequence). The CDR3 runs 14 residues. Time point: week 5, during vaccination. Vaccination used 300 ug of mutant IDH1 20-mer peptide per dose, with topical imiquimod. New WHO grade 3 or 4 astrocytomas that were IDH1-mutant and ATRX-lost had been found in donors. Sequences were derived from PBMCs, sampled from a glioma patient whose treatment included an IDH1 peptide vaccine. The rearrangement joins TRBV7-9 to TRBJ2-3; D call uncertain. The clonotype was recovered from a woman aged 40-49 years with glioma. CDR3 in amino acids: CASSPVSSTDTQYF. As DNA, the CDR3 is TGTGCCAGCAGCCCAGTCTCCAGCACAGATACGCAGTATTTT.